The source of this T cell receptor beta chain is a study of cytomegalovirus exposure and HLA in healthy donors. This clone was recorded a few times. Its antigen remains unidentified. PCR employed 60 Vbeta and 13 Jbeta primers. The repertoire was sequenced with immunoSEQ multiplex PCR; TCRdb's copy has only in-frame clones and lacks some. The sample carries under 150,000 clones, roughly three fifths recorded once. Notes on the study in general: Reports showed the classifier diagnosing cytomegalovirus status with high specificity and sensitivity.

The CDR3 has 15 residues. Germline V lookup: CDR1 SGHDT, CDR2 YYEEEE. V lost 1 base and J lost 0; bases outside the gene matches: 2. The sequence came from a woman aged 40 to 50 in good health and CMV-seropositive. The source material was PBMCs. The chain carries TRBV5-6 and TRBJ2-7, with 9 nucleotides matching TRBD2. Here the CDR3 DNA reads TGTGCCAGCAGCTTGTTAGCGGGAGTCTCCTACGAGCAGTACTTC. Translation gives CASSLLAGVSYEQYF. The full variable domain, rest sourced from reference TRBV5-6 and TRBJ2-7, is DAGVTQSPTHLIKTRGQQVTLRCSPKSGHDTVSWYQQALGQGPQFIFQYYEEEERQRGNFPDRFSGHQFPNYSSELNVNALLLGDSALYLCASSLLAGVSYEQYFGPGTRLTVT.